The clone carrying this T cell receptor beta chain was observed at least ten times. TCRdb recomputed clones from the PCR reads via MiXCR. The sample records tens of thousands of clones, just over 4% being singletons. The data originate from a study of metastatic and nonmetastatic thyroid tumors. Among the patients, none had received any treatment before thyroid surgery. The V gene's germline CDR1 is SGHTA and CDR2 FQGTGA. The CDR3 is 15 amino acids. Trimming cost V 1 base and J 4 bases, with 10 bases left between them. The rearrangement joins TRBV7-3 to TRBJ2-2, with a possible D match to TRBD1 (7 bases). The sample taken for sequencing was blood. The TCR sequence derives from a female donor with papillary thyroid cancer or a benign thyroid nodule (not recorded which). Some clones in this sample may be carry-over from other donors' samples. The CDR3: CASSLNRGGTGELFF. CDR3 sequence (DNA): TGTGCCAGCAGCTTAAACAGGGGAGGCACCGGGGAGCTGTTTTTT.